Shown below are 21 T cell receptor beta chains from a single sample sequenced in a study of blood T cells in healthy people across ages. Through a sample-barcoded 5' primer and a J-beta primer mix, a second PCR was run for about 6 to 11 cycles. MiXCR, run by TCRdb on the 5' RACE reads, gives a single entry per CDR3 protein. The table records 1.5 million to 2 million distinct CDR3 sequences, roughly two fifths of them present only once. Sequenced sample: blood. The receptor source for this set is a human donor in good health.

The rearrangement uses TRBV11-3 and TRBJ2-5; D not certain. Per germline, CDR1 SGHNT and CDR2 YENEEA. Trimming removed 2 bases from V and 5 bases from J, with 15 bases in between. CDR3 size: 15 residues. The CDR3 spells CASSLTANPGETQYF. The CDR3 DNA follows: TGTGCCAGCAGCTTAACTGCAAATCCTGGGGAGACCCAGTACTTC.

This clonotype was recorded once. V gene TRBV11-1 combines with J gene TRBJ1-5, with TRBD1 identical over 9 bases. CDR1 and CDR2 (germline): SGHAT, FQDESV (reference sequence). The CDR3 loop spans 22 amino acids. V shed 1 base and J 4 bases; nucleotides not matched to a gene: 23. The DNA for the CDR3 is TGTGCCAGCAGCTTAGGCAAGAGGCAGGGGGCTTACAGGGGGCGAGGAAATCAGCCCCAGCATTTT. Protein product: CASSLGKRQGAYRGRGNQPQHF.

This clonotype was observed a handful of times. V and J are TRBV15 and TRBJ2-7; D is uncertain. The germline V gene encodes CDR1 LNHNV and CDR2 YYDKDF (reference sequence). The CDR3 runs to 12 residues. Trimming removed 1 base at V and 2 bases at J, with 3 bases between. The CDR3 loop is CATSRVPYEQYF. Written as DNA, the CDR3 is TGTGCCACCAGCAGAGTGCCCTACGAGCAGTACTTC. Variable domain in full (rest from reference TRBV15 and TRBJ2-7): DAMVIQNPRYQVTQFGKPVTLSCSQTLNHNVMYWYQQKSSQAPKLLFHYYDKDFNNEADTPDNFQSRRPNTSFCFLDIRSPGLGDTAMYLCATSRVPYEQYFGPGTRLTVT.

This clonotype was observed a few times. This chain connects TRBV27 to TRBJ2-7, with 7 bases identical to TRBD1. The germline CDR1 and CDR2 sequences are MNHEY and SMNVEV (reference sequence). Trimming took 4 bases from V and 1 from J; bases not matched to a gene: 4. The CDR3 runs 14 residues. In DNA form, the CDR3 reads TGTGCCAGCAGTTATACAGGGGATTCCTACGAGCAGTACTTC. As protein: CASSYTGDSYEQYF.

This chain connects TRBV6-1 to TRBJ2-2; possible D gene TRBD1, 6 bases. Trimming shortened V by 7 bases and J by 6 bases, and 18 bases separated the two germline ends. CDR3 length: 15 residues. Germline lookup yields CDR1 MNHNS and CDR2 SASEGT. CDR3 sequence: CASTGQITIPGELFF. CDR3 bases: TGTGCCAGCACGGGACAAATTACTATCCCCGGGGAGCTGTTTTTT.

The chain uses TRBV6-2 or TRBV6-3 and TRBJ1-4, with D possibly matching TRBD1 (6 bases). CDR1 is MNHEY, CDR2 SVGEGT, per germline. This CDR3 has 15 amino acids. Trimming pared 6 bases from V and 0 bases from J, leaving 11 bases between. In DNA, the CDR3 is TGTGCCAGCAGCAAGGGGGGAGCAACTAATGAAAAACTGTTTTTT. This codes for CASSKGGATNEKLFF.

The gene calls are TRBV29-1 and TRBJ1-1; D uncertain. CDR1 and CDR2 (germline): SQVTM, ANQGSEA. Between the trimmed V and J ends, which lost 4 bases and 0 bases, there was a span of 9 bases. CDR3 length equals 13 residues. DNA of the CDR3: TGCAGCGTTGGTAGGCATTTGAACACTGAAGCTTTCTTT. This encodes CSVGRHLNTEAFF.

This chain uses TRBV28 with TRBJ2-3, with D possibly matching TRBD2 (7 bases). Trimming stripped 3 bases from V and 5 bases from J, with 15 bases between. Germline CDR1 and CDR2: MDHEN and SYDVKM. This CDR3 region has 15 residues. CDR3 DNA sequence: TGTGCCAGCAGTTTTGGGGGGGGGGCTGGAGATACGCAGTATTTT. Protein: CASSFGGGAGDTQYF.

This clonotype was observed a handful of times. V gene TRBV5-1 combines with J gene TRBJ2-7; 8 bases agree with TRBD1. There are 15 residues in the CDR3. Trimming removed 4 bases from V and 5 bases from J; junction bases left unmatched: 11. Germline CDR1 SGHRS, CDR2 YFSETQ. CDR3 DNA: TGCGCCAGCAGCGTGAACCCGGACAGGGTCAACGAGCAGTACTTC. This gives the protein CASSVNPDRVNEQYF.

Comments on this clonotype: Compared with germline, one end of the junction differs, possibly owing to a read error. V is TRBV7-8 and J is TRBJ2-7; D might be TRBD2 (6 bases). The CDR3 has 14 amino acids. The germline CDR1 and CDR2 sequences are SGHVS and FQNEAQ. The CDR3 spells CTSSWTMDGYEQYF. The CDR3 DNA sequence: TGTACCAGCAGCTGGACTATGGACGGCTACGAGCAGTACTTC.

This chain joins TRBV28 and TRBJ2-1; possibly TRBD1 for D (5 bases). The CDR3 is 11 amino acids. Germline V gene data show CDR1 as MDHEN and CDR2 as SYDVKM. Trimming pared 7 bases from V and 8 bases from J, leaving 9 bases between. The CDR3 sequence is CASTPGHEQFF. CDR3 in DNA: TGTGCCAGCACCCCAGGGCATGAGCAGTTCTTC.

V is TRBV7-2 and J is TRBJ2-5, with D maybe TRBD1 (6 bases). V was cut by 5 bases and J by 4 bases, with 17 bases left in between. There are 15 residues in the CDR3. The V gene's germline CDR1 is SGHTA and CDR2 FQGNSA. The CDR3 sequence: CASSASALGGETQYF. CDR3 coding DNA: TGTGCCAGCAGCGCCTCCGCCCTAGGGGGAGAGACCCAGTACTTC.

This clonotype turned up a few times. This chain connects TRBV7-6 to TRBJ1-6; D perhaps matches TRBD1 (5 bases). The CDR3 is 16 amino acids. V was trimmed by 5 bases and J by 10 bases, leaving 21 bases between them. The V gene's germline CDR1 is SGHVS and CDR2 FNYEAQ. The CDR3 loop reads CASSPQGTETTSPLHF. CDR3 in DNA: TGTGCCAGCAGCCCACAAGGGACCGAGACGACCTCACCCCTCCACTTT.

The V gene is TRBV20-1, the J gene TRBJ2-1; D may be TRBD1 or TRBD2 (5 bases each). V dropped 3 bases and J dropped 8 bases, with 11 bases sitting between them. From germline, CDR1 is DFQATT and CDR2 SNEGSKA (reference sequence). This CDR3 is built from 12 residues. The CDR3 loop is CSARGVGDEQFF. The CDR3 nucleotides are TGCAGTGCTAGGGGGGTGGGAGATGAGCAGTTCTTC.

The chain carries TRBV20-1 and TRBJ1-1, with D perhaps TRBD1 (6 bases). Per the germline V gene, CDR1 is DFQATT and CDR2 is SNEGSKA (reference sequence). V shed 5 bases and J shed 5 bases, with 18 bases lying between them. The CDR3 runs 14 residues. The CDR3 spells CSAPVAGAGTEAFF. CDR3 DNA sequence: TGCAGTGCTCCGGTGGCAGGGGCAGGAACTGAAGCTTTCTTT.

The chain has TRBV15 and TRBJ2-7, with D tentatively TRBD2 (5 bases). Gene TRBJ2-5 matches the end of the DNA better, so the J call may be wrong. The CDR3 has 15 residues. Germline assignment: CDR1 LNHNV and CDR2 YYDKDF (reference sequence). CDR3 sequence reads: CATSRDLAVRETQYF. As DNA, the CDR3 is TGTGCCACCAGCAGAGATCTAGCAGTGAGGGAGACCCAGTACTTC.

In its sample, this clonotype was seen a few times. One end of the junction varies from germline; a read error may be responsible. The chain joins TRBV29-1 to TRBJ2-6; TRBD1 might be the D (5 bases). CDR3 size: 13 residues. Germline CDR1 reads SQVTM; CDR2 reads ANQGSEA. The CDR3 region is CSVYFSGANVPTF. The CDR3, as DNA: TGCAGCGTTTACTTCTCTGGGGCCAACGTCCCGACTTTC.

This chain connects TRBV7-2 to TRBJ2-7, with D tentatively TRBD2 (5 bases). Germline V gives CDR1 SGHTA, CDR2 FQGNSA. This CDR3 spans 14 amino acids. Trimming took 5 bases from V and 3 from J, leaving 14 bases between them. The CDR3 spells CASSPRTQLYEQYF. The CDR3, as DNA: TGTGCCAGCAGCCCTCGGACTCAACTCTACGAGCAGTACTTC.

As to this clonotype: Germline is not matched at one junction end, which may reflect a read error. The CDR3 is CACSLRRTLRDEQFF. The CDR3 nucleotides read TGTGCCTGCAGTTTACGGAGGACCCTGAGGGATGAGCAGTTCTTC. The rearrangement uses TRBV27 and TRBJ2-1; D possibly corresponds to TRBD2 (5 bases). The germline CDR1 and CDR2 sequences are MNHEY and SMNVEV (reference sequence). The CDR3 runs 15 residues.

The V and J genes are TRBV7-8 and TRBJ2-1; TRBD1 might be the D (6 bases). Germline loops: CDR1 SGHVS, CDR2 FQNEAQ. V shed 1 base and J shed 8 bases, with 18 bases lying between them. The CDR3 extends over 16 amino acids. CDR3 nucleotides: TGTGCCAGCAGCTTAGGTGGGGGCTACCCCGGCGATGAGCAGTTCTTC. It encodes CASSLGGGYPGDEQFF.

This clonotype has only a few counts. The chain carries TRBV6-2 or TRBV6-3 and TRBJ1-6, with D unresolved. The V and J ends lost 5 bases and 8 bases respectively, with 10 bases between them. There are 13 residues in the CDR3. Germline CDR1 reads MNHEY; CDR2 reads SVGEGT. The chain's CDR3 is CASSVLSDSPLHF. In DNA, the CDR3 is TGTGCCAGCAGTGTTTTGAGTGATTCACCCCTCCACTTT.